This passage covers 3 T cell receptor beta chains from one sample sequenced in a study of breast tumors, draining lymph nodes, adjacent tissues. Samples came from axillary lymph nodes draining the breast cancer. TCRdb re-called the multiplex PCR reads through MiXCR, storing one row per CDR3 protein. The sample yields about 200,000 distinct CDR3 sequences, around a third seen once. The sequencing input was axillary lymph node tissue. The origin of the receptors is a female donor with breast cancer. Some clones in this sample may be carry-over from other donors' samples.

About this clonotype itself: This clone may be a read error of a much larger clone one base away. The chain employs TRBV7-8 and TRBJ2-7; D not certain. The CDR3 consists of 15 residues. In germline, CDR1 is SGHVS, CDR2 FQNEAQ. DNA for the CDR3: TGTGCCAGCAGCTTAGAAGTCCGAGGCCCCTACGAGCAGCACTTC. Residues: CASSLEVRGPYEQHF.

In this sample, this clonotype turned up many times. The germline gene is not matched at one end of the junction; a read error may be the cause. The V and J genes are TRBV11-2 and TRBJ2-3; TRBD2 matches 10 bases. CDR1 is SGHAT and CDR2 is FQNNGV in the germline V gene. The CDR3 is 16 residues long. In DNA form, the CDR3 reads TGTGCCAGCAACTTAGATATTAGCGGGAGGTCTGATACGCAGTATTTT. This gives the protein CASNLDISGRSDTQYF.

This clonotype showed up many times. The V call is TRBV12-3 or TRBV12-4, the J call TRBJ2-7; 7 nucleotides line up with TRBD2. V was pared by 3 bases and J by 5 bases, with 7 bases of the junction left unmatched. The CDR3 contains 14 residues. The CDR3 reads CASSFRRESHEQYF. Written as DNA, the CDR3 is TGTGCCAGCAGTTTTAGGCGGGAGTCCCACGAGCAGTACTTC.